Listed here are 29 T cell receptor beta chains from one sample, sequenced in a study of blood T cell repertoires in COVID-19. Sequencing used immunoSEQ multiplex PCR; TCRdb keeps in-frame clones, though not all of them. The table shows a few hundred thousand clones, with nearly 90% occurring only once. Sequencing input: peripheral blood. The source is a woman in her 30s with COVID-19, enrolled during active disease.

The genes are TRBV6-6 and TRBJ2-7; D possibly corresponds to TRBD1 (6 bases). The CDR3 is 14 residues long. Germline V lookup: CDR1 MNHNY, CDR2 SVGAGI (reference sequence). V lost 7 bases, J lost 1 base, and 14 bases lay in between. The CDR3 spells CASTDTGQSYEQYF. CDR3 bases: TGTGCCAGCACCGATACCGGACAGTCCTACGAGCAGTACTTC.

The J gene is TRBJ2-1, the V gene TRBV27, with D perhaps matching TRBD1 (6 bases). Looked up from germline, CDR1 is MNHEY and CDR2 is SMNVEV (reference sequence). The CDR3 contains 14 residues. The V end lost 3 bases, the J end lost 7 bases, and 13 bases lay between the germline ends. The DNA for the CDR3 is TGTGCCAGCAGTTTTTCAGGGGTGAGGAATGAGCAGTTCTTC. It yields the protein CASSFSGVRNEQFF.

The V and J genes are TRBV7-9 and TRBJ1-1; no clear D. CDR3 length: 14 residues. V was trimmed by 5 bases and J by 5 bases, leaving 15 bases between them. The germline CDR1 and CDR2 sequences are SEHNR and FQNEAQ (reference sequence). The DNA for the CDR3 is TGTGCCAGCAGCCGCGAGCTCCGGGGAACTGAAGCTTTCTTT. Amino acids: CASSRELRGTEAFF.

The rearrangement uses TRBV24-1 and TRBJ1-1, with D unclear. V gave up 8 bases and J gave up 1 base, with 10 bases separating them. CDR3 length: 13 amino acids. From germline, CDR1 is KGHDR and CDR2 SFDVKD. In DNA form, the CDR3 reads TGTGCCACCAACCCAGCGGGGAACACTGAAGCTTTCTTT. This encodes CATNPAGNTEAFF.

This chain uses TRBV5-8 with TRBJ2-5; 10 bases align to TRBD2. This CDR3 comprises 12 residues. Germline values: CDR1 SGHTS, CDR2 YDEGEE. Unmatched junction bases numbered 2, after V lost 2 bases and J lost 10 bases. CDR3 nucleotide sequence: TGTGCCAGCAGCTTTGTAGCGGGGGGCCAGTACTTC. Translated: CASSFVAGGQYF.

The rearrangement links TRBV18 to TRBJ2-5; 9 nucleotides line up with TRBD1. J was trimmed by 5 bases and V by 8 bases; bases with no gene match: 3. The V gene's germline CDR1 is KGHSH and CDR2 LQKENI. This CDR3 spans 12 amino acids. For the CDR3, the DNA is TGTGCCAGCCGGACAGGGGTTGAGACCCAGTACTTC. Its translation is CASRTGVETQYF. The whole variable domain, remainder taken from reference TRBV18 and TRBJ2-5, is NAGVMQNPRHLVRRRGQEARLRCSPMKGHSHVYWYRQLPEEGLKFMVYLQKENIIDESGMPKERFSAEFPKEGPSILRIQQVVRGDSAAYFCASRTGVETQYFGPGTRLLVL.

The chain recombines TRBV19 with TRBJ2-3; 9 bases fit TRBD2. CDR1 is LNHDA, CDR2 SQIVND, per germline (reference sequence). CDR3 length: 15 residues. V shed 6 bases and J 4 bases; nucleotides not matched to a gene: 8. The CDR3 region is CASSNRAGGPDTQYF. DNA of the CDR3: TGTGCCAGTAGCAACCGGGCGGGGGGGCCAGATACGCAGTATTTT.

The chain carries TRBV19 and TRBJ2-5, with 12 nucleotides matching TRBD2. Trimming removed 9 bases from V and 1 base from J; junction bases left unmatched: 6. The CDR3 is made up of 15 amino acids. Germline loops: CDR1 LNHDA, CDR2 SQIVND (reference sequence). This chain's CDR3 is CASLGLAGPQETQYF. The CDR3 coding sequence is TGTGCCAGCCTCGGACTAGCGGGGCCCCAAGAGACCCAGTACTTC.

The gene calls are TRBV11-2 and TRBJ1-1; a possible D gene is TRBD1 (5 bases). CDR1 SGHAT and CDR2 FQNNGV come from the germline V gene. Between the trimmed V and J ends, which lost 0 bases and 5 bases, there was a span of 10 bases. The CDR3 loop spans 14 amino acids. The CDR3 nucleotides read TGTGCCAGCAGCTTAGATATCCGGGGGACTGAAGCTTTCTTT. Residues: CASSLDIRGTEAFF.

The chain couples TRBV19 to TRBJ2-3; 10 bases align to TRBD1. Germline assignment: CDR1 LNHDA and CDR2 SQIVND (reference sequence). The CDR3 is 15 residues long. Trimming cost V 10 bases and J 5 bases; bases outside gene matches: 12. The CDR3 sequence is CATRDRTGGGDTQYF. Written as DNA, the CDR3 is TGTGCCACGAGGGATAGGACAGGGGGAGGAGATACGCAGTATTTT.

The chain links TRBV27 to TRBJ2-7, with 7 bases identical to TRBD2. With V trimmed by 0 bases and J by 3 bases, 5 bases remained unmatched. This CDR3 contains 15 residues. Looked up from germline, CDR1 is MNHEY and CDR2 is SMNVEV (reference sequence). CDR3 nucleotides: TGTGCCAGCAGTTTATCCCCGGGGGGATTCTACGAGCAGTACTTC. Translated: CASSLSPGGFYEQYF.

The V call is TRBV12-5, the J call TRBJ2-2; D is unclear. The V end lost 0 bases, the J end lost 3 bases, and 11 bases lay between the germline ends. Germline V gene data show CDR1 as LGHNT and CDR2 as FRNRAP. CDR3 length: 16 amino acids. CDR3 region: CASGLVLRVDTGELFF. The CDR3 DNA reads as TGTGCTAGTGGTTTGGTACTTCGTGTAGACACCGGGGAGCTGTTTTTT.

The V call is TRBV19, the J call TRBJ2-3, with D possibly TRBD2 on 6 matching bases. The germline V gene has CDR1 LNHDA and CDR2 SQIVND (reference sequence). Trimming left V 4 bases short and J 6 bases short, with 23 bases between. This CDR3 region has 17 residues. The CDR3 coding sequence is TGTGCCAGTAGTAGTTACCGGGACTCTCCCTTCCCGGATACGCAGTATTTT. It is translated as CASSSYRDSPFPDTQYF.

The CDR3 reads CASSNRGRDEQFF. The CDR3 nucleotides are TGTGCCAGCAGTAACAGGGGGCGGGATGAGCAGTTCTTC. This chain uses TRBV6-5 with TRBJ2-1, with TRBD1 matching over 9 bases. The germline V gene encodes CDR1 MNHEY and CDR2 SVGAGI. This CDR3 contains 13 residues. J gave up 8 bases and V 5 bases, and 4 bases lay outside the gene matches.

This rearrangement joins TRBV7-9 to TRBJ1-2; tentatively, D is TRBD1 (5 bases). Germline V gene sequence: CDR1 SEHNR, CDR2 FQNEAQ (reference sequence). The CDR3 has 13 residues. Trimming took 1 base from V and 10 from J, leaving 13 bases between them. The CDR3, as DNA: TGTGCCAGCAGCTTAGTTTTTCAGGGCAACTACACCTTC. Amino acids: CASSLVFQGNYTF.

The table lists this clone with a count of one. This chain connects TRBV5-1 to TRBJ2-7, with D possibly being TRBD2 (5 bases). V lost 0 bases and J 6 bases, leaving 10 bases between the germline ends. Germline V gene sequence: CDR1 SGHRS, CDR2 YFSETQ. The length of the CDR3 is 13 residues. The CDR3 region is CASSLAPGIEQYF. Here the CDR3 DNA reads TGCGCCAGCAGCTTGGCTCCGGGGATCGAGCAGTACTTC.

The chain carries TRBV29-1 and TRBJ1-4; 7 positions agree with TRBD1. The CDR3 sequence is 11 residues long. V was pared by 6 bases and J by 12 bases, with 7 bases of the junction left unmatched. CDR1 SQVTM and CDR2 ANQGSEA come from the germline V gene. The CDR3 is CSVRYQGELFF. CDR3 coding DNA: TGCAGCGTCCGTTATCAGGGGGAACTGTTTTTT.

V is TRBV10-3 and J is TRBJ1-2; D is undetermined. The CDR3 covers 14 residues. Trimming pared 2 bases from V and 0 bases from J, leaving 7 bases between. CDR1 is ENHRY, CDR2 SYGVKD, per germline. CDR3 bases: TGTGCCATCAGTGAGCGGGATACTAACTATGGCTACACCTTC. Its translation: CAISERDTNYGYTF.

This sequence joins TRBV28 and TRBJ2-7; 10 nucleotides line up with TRBD1. Unmatched junction bases numbered 8, after V lost 7 bases and J lost 2 bases. CDR1 MDHEN and CDR2 SYDVKM come from the germline V gene. The CDR3 has 15 residues. The CDR3 nucleotides read TGTGCCAGCACCACGGGACAGGGGTCCCCCTACGAGCAGTACTTC. Its translation: CASTTGQGSPYEQYF.

The V call is TRBV5-1, the J call TRBJ2-3; 10 bases map to TRBD2. Per germline, CDR1 SGHRS and CDR2 YFSETQ. CDR3 length equals 16 residues. V lost 4 bases, J lost 4 bases, and 9 bases stayed unmatched. The CDR3, as DNA: TGCGCCAGCAGCACAACAGCGGGGGGGATGGCAGATACGCAGTATTTT. The encoded protein is CASSTTAGGMADTQYF.

The chain joins TRBV5-1 to TRBJ2-7; weak D call: TRBD1 (6 bases). The CDR3 sequence is 14 residues long. CDR1 is SGHRS, CDR2 YFSETQ, per germline. Trimming shortened V by 2 bases and J by 5 bases, and 14 bases separated the two germline ends. The chain's CDR3 is CASSFSTGSHEQYF. The CDR3 region has the DNA TGCGCCAGCAGCTTTTCCACAGGGTCCCACGAGCAGTACTTC.

This rearrangement joins TRBV5-1 to TRBJ2-2; D may be TRBD1 (5 bases). Trimming stripped 3 bases from V and 7 bases from J, with 10 bases between. Germline V CDR1 and CDR2: SGHRS, YFSETQ. CDR3 length equals 13 residues. The CDR3 DNA reads as TGCGCCAGCAGCTCAGCCCAGGGCGGGGAGCTGTTTTTT. Amino acid sequence: CASSSAQGGELFF.

The chain combines TRBV15 with TRBJ2-7; TRBD1 agrees at 7 bases. Per germline, CDR1 LNHNV and CDR2 YYDKDF (reference sequence). The CDR3 is 13 residues long. V lost 6 bases and J lost 0; bases outside the gene matches: 2. In nucleotides, the CDR3 is TGTGCCACCAGACAGGGGAACTCCTACGAGCAGTACTTC. This gives the protein CATRQGNSYEQYF.

The genes are TRBV19 and TRBJ1-5; 9 bases agree with TRBD1. The CDR3 is made up of 17 amino acids. Germline V gene data show CDR1 as LNHDA and CDR2 as SQIVND (reference sequence). The ends lost 3 bases at V and 2 bases at J; junction bases unmatched: 8. The DNA of the CDR3 is TGTGCCAGTAGTATTGGACAGGGGATAGTTGGCAATCAGCCCCAGCATTTT. Translation gives CASSIGQGIVGNQPQHF.

The chain employs TRBV5-1 and TRBJ2-1; D is uncertain. V lost 0 bases, J lost 4 bases, and 5 bases lay in between. Germline loops: CDR1 SGHRS, CDR2 YFSETQ. The CDR3 totals 13 residues. CDR3 DNA sequence: TGCGCCAGCAGCTTGGGAGATTACAATGAGCAGTTCTTC. Translating gives CASSLGDYNEQFF.

The chain employs TRBV13 and TRBJ1-2; D might be TRBD1 (5 bases). Germline CDR1 reads PRHDT; CDR2 reads FYEKMQ (reference sequence). The CDR3 extends over 15 amino acids. Trimming took off 8 bases at V and 3 bases at J, with 19 bases between the two ends. The CDR3 DNA sequence: TGTGCCAGCGCGGGGACCTCCGGTCGCTACTATGGCTACACCTTC. It is translated as CASAGTSGRYYGYTF.

This clone was seen only a few times. The chain combines TRBV2 with TRBJ1-2, with TRBD1 identical over 12 bases. Trimming at V came to 6 bases and at J to 7 bases, leaving 6 bases not matched to a gene. CDR3 length equals 14 residues. Looked up from germline, CDR1 is SNHLY and CDR2 is FYNNEI. The CDR3 bases are TGTGCCAGCAGGCCGGGACAGGGGGCGCGTGGCTACACCTTC. Amino acid sequence: CASRPGQGARGYTF. The variable domain in full, completed from reference TRBV2 and TRBJ1-2, reads EPEVTQTPSHQVTQMGQEVILRCVPISNHLYFYWYRQILGQKVEFLVSFYNNEISEKSEIFDDQFSVERPDGSNFTLKIRSTKLEDSAMYFCASRPGQGARGYTFGSGTRLTVV.

This clone has only a few counts. V and J are TRBV12-5 and TRBJ1-1, with TRBD1 matching over 7 bases. The CDR3 runs to 12 residues. The junction had 5 bases not matched to a gene; V was cut back by 6 bases and J by 7 bases. CDR1 and CDR2 from the germline V gene are LGHNT and FRNRAP. The CDR3 nucleotides are TGTGCTAGTGGAAGGGGGCTTGGTGAAGCTTTCTTT. Its protein product is CASGRGLGEAFF.

V usage is TRBV6-5 and J usage is TRBJ1-5; D not certain. V lost 5 bases, J lost 4 bases, and 9 bases lay in between. Germline assignment: CDR1 MNHEY and CDR2 SVGAGI. This CDR3 is built from 13 residues. As DNA, the CDR3 is TGTGCCAGCAGTCTGCGACAAAATCAGCCCCAGCATTTT. Its protein product is CASSLRQNQPQHF.